This TCR beta chain was sequenced in a study of blood T cell repertoires in COVID-19. Looking at the study overall: Material from acute and convalescent COVID-19 was sourced from the United States, Italy and Spain. The analysed material was cDNA or gDNA that came from T cells, B-cell-depleted T cells, or PBMCs.

The germline CDR1 and CDR2 sequences are SGHTA and FQGNSA. V was pared by 5 bases and J by 5 bases, with 15 bases between. CDR3 size: 14 residues. As handled by the study authors: For nucleated cells, counts were estimated from reference gene primer amplification. TCRdb's copy holds only in-frame clones and misses some; the assay was immunoSEQ multiplex PCR. V and J calls and clone size follow that table, whereas D and trimming were derived from the DNA. The table lists 240,000 or so clones, approximately 80% of them singletons. This clone was counted only a few times. The chain links TRBV7-2 to TRBJ2-5; possibly TRBD2 for D (6 bases). The sequence derives from an elderly woman with acute or convalescent COVID-19. The sequenced sample consisted of peripheral blood. CDR3 bases: TGTGCCAGCAGCCCCACCGGGAGCGGGGAGACCCAGTACTTC. It yields the protein CASSPTGSGETQYF.